This T cell receptor (beta chain) was captured by sequencing in a study of cytomegalovirus exposure and HLA in healthy donors. It was the roughly 110-subject validation cohort, separate from the roughly 700-subject first cohort, to which the donors belonged. This clone was counted a single time. The same CDR3 is also encoded by other DNA sequences in this sample. The germline gives CDR1 SGDLS, CDR2 YYNGEE. The V and J ends lost 2 bases and 0 bases respectively, with 8 bases between them. This CDR3 is built from 14 residues. The data were produced by immunoSEQ multiplex PCR, yet TCRdb's version contains in-frame clones alone and is incomplete. Altogether hundreds of thousands of clones are present, 87% being singletons, with the ten largest covering about 2%.

The sequenced sample was PBMCs. This sequence originates from a woman between 18 and 29 years old in good health and CMV-seropositive. The chain couples TRBV9 to TRBJ1-1; no clear D gene. CDR3 sequence reads: CASSVEGMNTEAFF. DNA of the CDR3: TGTGCCAGCAGCGTGGAGGGTATGAACACTGAAGCTTTCTTT.